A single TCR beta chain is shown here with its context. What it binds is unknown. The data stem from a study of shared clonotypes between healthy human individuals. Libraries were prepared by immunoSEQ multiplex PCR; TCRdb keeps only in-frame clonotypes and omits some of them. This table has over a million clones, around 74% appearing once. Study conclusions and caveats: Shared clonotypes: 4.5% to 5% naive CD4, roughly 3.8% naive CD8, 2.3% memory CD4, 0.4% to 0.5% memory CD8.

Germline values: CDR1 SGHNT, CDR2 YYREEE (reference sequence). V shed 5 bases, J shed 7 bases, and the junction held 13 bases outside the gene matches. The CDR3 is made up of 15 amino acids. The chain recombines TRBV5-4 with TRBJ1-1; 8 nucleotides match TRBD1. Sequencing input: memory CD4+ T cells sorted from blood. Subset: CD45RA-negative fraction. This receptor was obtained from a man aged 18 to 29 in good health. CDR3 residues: CASSPGGAGLYEAFF. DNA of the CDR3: TGTGCCAGCAGTCCAGGGGGCGCAGGTCTTTATGAAGCTTTCTTT.